These 11 T cell receptor beta chains came from one sample sequenced in a study of regulatory T cells in long-lasting Graves disease. Construction of TCR beta libraries relied on iRepertoire HTBI primers and on Arm-PCR targeting CDR3 regions. Using its own MiXCR run on the multiplex PCR reads, TCRdb lists one record per CDR3 protein. This sample carries about 470,000 distinct CDR3 sequences, about 20% of them seen once, and the ten largest clones take approximately 7.8%. Time point given: persistent/refractory GD, antithyroid drugs over 5 years with positive TRAb. The TCR library was made from RNA that had been extracted from PBMCs in TRIzol. The sample consisted of peripheral blood mononuclear cells (PBMCs), taken when the disease was refractory, from a patient treated with antithyroid drugs. These receptors all come from a female donor with Graves disease.

This rearrangement joins TRBV7-8 to TRBJ2-7; D unclear. Germline V gene data show CDR1 as SGHVS and CDR2 as FQNEAQ. CDR3 length: 15 amino acids. V gave up 4 bases and J gave up 4 bases, with 17 bases separating them. CDR3 nucleotides: TGTGCCAGCAGCTCATACTACGGAAGTCAATACGAGCAGTACTTC. It yields the protein CASSSYYGSQYEQYF.

This chain links TRBV12-3 or TRBV12-4 with TRBJ2-4; 7 nucleotides align to TRBD1. The CDR3 runs to 14 residues. Losses at the gene ends were 6 bases for V and 3 bases for J; bases not matched to a gene: 5. The CDR3 nucleotides are TGTGCCAGCAGCCTGACAGGGTTCAAAAACATTCAGTACTTC. It translates to CASSLTGFKNIQYF.

In this sample, this clonotype turned up many times. The gene calls are TRBV11-1 and TRBJ1-2; no clear D. The V gene's germline CDR1 is SGHAT and CDR2 FQDESV (reference sequence). The CDR3 extends over 14 amino acids. V was shortened by 5 bases and J by 1 base, with 11 bases between the two germline ends. The chain's CDR3 is CASSVGANNYGYTF. The CDR3 DNA reads TGTGCCAGCAGCGTGGGAGCCAATAACTATGGCTACACCTTC.

About this clonotype: A single base separates this from a much larger clone, so it may be a read error. The CDR3 bases are TGTGCCAGCAGTCGAGGGGGTTATAGCAATCAGCCCCAGCATTTT. It codes for CASSRGGYSNQPQHF. This chain connects TRBV6-1 to TRBJ1-5, with TRBD1 as a possible D gene (6 bases). The V and J ends lost 5 bases and 0 bases respectively, with 11 bases between them. The CDR3 sequence is 15 residues long. The germline CDR1 and CDR2 sequences are MNHNS and SASEGT.

The V call is TRBV6-1, the J call TRBJ2-7; possibly TRBD2 for D (8 bases). The CDR3 contains 15 residues. V lost 3 bases, J lost 5 bases, and 17 bases lay in between. The germline gives CDR1 MNHNS, CDR2 SASEGT. CDR3 sequence reads: CASSEGTRQGHEQYF. The CDR3 DNA reads as TGTGCCAGCAGTGAGGGGACTAGACAGGGCCACGAGCAGTACTTC.

At least ten counts were recorded for this clonotype. V gene TRBV28 combines with J gene TRBJ2-7; weak D call: TRBD2 (7 bases). V lost 10 bases to trimming and J lost 10 bases, with 14 bases between them. CDR1 and CDR2 from the germline V gene are MDHEN and SYDVKM. This CDR3 region has 10 residues. The CDR3 region has the DNA TGTGCCACCCTAGGGGGGGGACAGTACTTC. Its translation: CATLGGGQYF.

This clonotype was seen many times. The chain is built from TRBV11-2 and TRBJ2-2; 8 bases are shared with TRBD2. Germline V CDR1 and CDR2: SGHAT, FQNNGV. The CDR3 is 15 amino acids. Trimming cost V 8 bases and J 5 bases; bases outside gene matches: 10. The CDR3, as DNA: TGTGCCAGCTCAAGCGGGAGTGTGTCTACCGGGGAGCTGTTTTTT. Translation gives CASSSGSVSTGELFF. The variable domain in full, completed from reference TRBV11-2 and TRBJ2-2, reads EAGVAQSPRYKIIEKRQSVAFWCNPISGHATLYWYQQILGQGPKLLIQFQNNGVVDDSQLPKDRFSAERLKGVDSTLKIQPAKLEDSAVYLCASSSGSVSTGELFFGEGSRLTVL.

The V gene is TRBV27, the J gene TRBJ2-7; tentative D call: TRBD2 (5 bases). Germline loops: CDR1 MNHEY, CDR2 SMNVEV (reference sequence). Trimming stripped 7 bases from V and 6 bases from J, with 19 bases between. The CDR3 loop spans 14 amino acids. The CDR3 sequence is CASTAGGQRSEQYF. CDR3 sequence (DNA): TGTGCCAGCACAGCCGGAGGTCAGAGGAGCGAGCAGTACTTC.

The sample holds a few counts of this clonotype. The chain employs TRBV7-2 and TRBJ1-3, with a weak D call TRBD1 (6 bases). V was trimmed by 5 bases and J by 0 bases, leaving 23 bases between them. The CDR3 contains 19 residues. CDR1 SGHTA and CDR2 FQGNSA come from the germline V gene. The CDR3 DNA sequence: TGTGCCAGCAGCCCCCCCAGACACAGGGCCCTCTCCTCTGGAAACACCATATATTTT. It is translated as CASSPPRHRALSSGNTIYF.

The chain is built from TRBV3-2 and TRBJ2-7; the table's D call, TRBD2, was not checked against the DNA. TRBV3-2 is a known pseudogene. CDR3 size: 16 residues. The CDR3 region has the DNA TGTGCCAGCAGCCAAGATAGCGGCATTACCAAATACGAGCAGTACTTC. Translated: CASSQDSGITKYEQYF.

The CDR3: CATTGSSTGGITGELFF. The CDR3 nucleotides are TGTGCCACCACGGGATCTTCCACCGGGGGGATCACCGGGGAGCTGTTTTTT. The chain combines TRBV24-1 with TRBJ2-2; 7 nucleotides agree with TRBD2. The CDR3 is made up of 17 amino acids. Germline V gene data show CDR1 as KGHDR and CDR2 as SFDVKD. V dropped 8 bases and J dropped 4; count of bases not matched to a gene: 15.